Shown below are 14 T cell receptor beta chains from a single sample sequenced in a study of multiple sclerosis patients with progressive multifocal leukoencephalopathy. Sequencing was performed with immunoSEQ multiplex PCR; in TCRdb, only in-frame clones are kept and a portion is missing. The sample consists of 30,000 or so clones, about 91% of them appearing once. The time point: time of PML onset. The sequences come from PBMCs, collected from a patient treated with natalizumab. These receptor sequences come from a woman aged 35 to 49 with progressive multifocal leukoencephalopathy.

The V gene is TRBV5-1, the J gene TRBJ1-1; D ambiguous. Trimming left V 0 bases short and J 2 bases short, with 8 bases between. Germline CDR1 and CDR2: SGHRS and YFSETQ. This CDR3 is built from 14 residues. The CDR3 reads CASSLGSPNTEAFF. The CDR3 region has the DNA TGCGCCAGCAGCTTGGGGTCCCCAAACACTGAAGCTTTCTTT.

The rearrangement joins TRBV2 to TRBJ1-6; possible D gene TRBD1, 5 bases. CDR3 length equals 14 residues. Germline V gene sequence: CDR1 SNHLY, CDR2 FYNNEI. Trimming removed 6 bases from V and 9 bases from J, with 15 bases in between. The CDR3 is CASSWDQASSPLHF. CDR3 nucleotide sequence: TGTGCCAGCAGCTGGGACCAGGCGAGTTCACCCCTCCACTTT.

This clone qualifies as medium-sized. Other DNA sequences from this sample encode an identical CDR3 as well. V gene TRBV13 combines with J gene TRBJ2-2; 9 nucleotides align to TRBD1. The V gene end was trimmed by 0 bases and the J gene end by 3 bases; junction bases not matched to a gene: 2. Germline CDR1 is PRHDT and CDR2 is FYEKMQ (reference sequence). This CDR3 spans 16 amino acids. The CDR3 DNA reads TGTGCCAGCAGCTTAGGGACAGGGGGTCACACCGGGGAGCTGTTTTTT. It specifies CASSLGTGGHTGELFF. Full variable domain (rest looked up from reference TRBV13 and TRBJ2-2): AAGVIQSPRHLIKEKRETATLKCYPIPRHDTVYWYQQGPGQDPQFLISFYEKMQSDKGSIPDRFSAQQFSDYHSELNMSSLELGDSALYFCASSLGTGGHTGELFFGEGSRLTVL.

The rearrangement joins TRBV7-2 to TRBJ1-5; D is ambiguous. V was clipped by 1 base and J by 3 bases, with 10 bases between them. Germline assignment: CDR1 SGHTA and CDR2 FQGNSA. This CDR3 has 15 residues. The CDR3 DNA follows: TGTGCCAGCAGCTTAGAGTTCGGTTACAATCAGCCCCAGCATTTT. Amino acid sequence: CASSLEFGYNQPQHF.

This clone was recorded once. The gene calls are TRBV7-6 and TRBJ1-6; 8 nucleotides line up with TRBD1. This CDR3 region has 15 residues. CDR1 is SGHVS, CDR2 FNYEAQ, per germline. V was clipped by 3 bases and J by 7 bases; unmatched bases: 5. CDR3 sequence (DNA): TGTGCCAGCAGCTTGAAGACAGGGGTCAATTCACCCCTCCACTTT. Translation: CASSLKTGVNSPLHF.

The V gene is TRBV6-5, the J gene TRBJ2-3, with 8 bases matching TRBD2. This CDR3 contains 12 residues. V lost 4 bases, J lost 11 bases, and 5 bases stayed unmatched. From germline, CDR1 is MNHEY and CDR2 SVGAGI. Here the CDR3 reads CASSSGGWGQYF. As DNA, the CDR3 is TGTGCCAGCAGTTCGGGGGGGTGGGGGCAGTATTTT.

The V gene is TRBV9, the J gene TRBJ1-2; perhaps TRBD1 as D (6 bases). Germline V gene sequence: CDR1 SGDLS, CDR2 YYNGEE. The CDR3 loop spans 15 amino acids. Trimming left V 3 bases short and J 1 base short, with 13 bases between. CDR3 sequence reads: CASSGLDRLNYGYTF. The CDR3 coding sequence is TGTGCCAGCAGCGGCCTTGACAGGCTTAACTATGGCTACACCTTC.

This chain uses TRBV5-1 with TRBJ2-5; D is ambiguous. The DNA end lines up better with TRBJ2-7; the J call may be wrong. Germline V CDR1 and CDR2: SGHRS, YFSETQ. The CDR3 covers 13 residues. The CDR3 loop reads CASSLDRADEQYF. The DNA of the CDR3 is TGCGCCAGCAGCTTGGATAGGGCAGACGAGCAGTACTTC.

The rearrangement joins TRBV30 to TRBJ1-1, with 7 bases identical to TRBD1. Germline lookup yields CDR1 GTSNPN and CDR2 SVGIG (reference sequence). This CDR3 region has 13 residues. The V gene end was trimmed by 3 bases and the J gene end by 0 bases; junction bases not matched to a gene: 1. The CDR3 loop reads CAWRGQLNTEAFF. CDR3 sequence (DNA): TGTGCCTGGAGGGGACAGCTGAACACTGAAGCTTTCTTT.

The chain recombines TRBV7-3 with TRBJ2-1; 8 positions agree with TRBD2. V was clipped by 3 bases and J by 0 bases; unmatched bases: 10. The CDR3 is made up of 18 amino acids. Germline V CDR1 and CDR2: SGHTA, FQGTGA. Here the CDR3 reads CASSFSGGRSASYNEQFF. Here the CDR3 DNA reads TGTGCCAGCAGCTTCTCGGGCGGGAGGTCCGCCTCCTACAATGAGCAGTTCTTC.

This clone was seen a single time. V is TRBV5-4 and J is TRBJ2-5, with D perhaps matching TRBD2 (5 bases). Germline CDR1 reads SGHNT; CDR2 reads YYREEE (reference sequence). This CDR3 spans 14 amino acids. V was cut by 5 bases and J by 5 bases, with 16 bases left in between. The chain's CDR3 is CASSPAGSWETQYF. The CDR3 bases are TGTGCCAGCAGTCCGGCTGGGAGTTGGGAGACCCAGTACTTC.

The gene calls are TRBV28 and TRBJ1-2, with D unresolved. V lost 6 bases, J lost 5 bases, and 13 bases lay in between. Germline CDR1 is MDHEN and CDR2 is SYDVKM. This CDR3 spans 13 amino acids. The CDR3 sequence: CASSPRPGYGYTF. In DNA form, the CDR3 reads TGTGCCAGCAGCCCGAGGCCGGGGTATGGCTACACCTTC.

The genes are TRBV30 and TRBJ1-2, with D possibly TRBD1 on 6 matching bases. Germline V gene sequence: CDR1 GTSNPN, CDR2 SVGIG (reference sequence). Trimming shortened V by 8 bases and J by 4 bases, and 17 bases separated the two germline ends. CDR3 length: 13 amino acids. In DNA, the CDR3 is TGTGCCCAAGGGAGGGGGGGAGTCTATGGCTACACCTTC. Protein product: CAQGRGGVYGYTF.

The rearrangement joins TRBV19 to TRBJ2-3; D may match TRBD1 or TRBD2 (5 bases each). This CDR3 has 13 residues. V was trimmed by 5 bases and J by 3 bases, leaving 9 bases between them. CDR1 and CDR2 (germline): LNHDA, SQIVND (reference sequence). Here the CDR3 DNA reads TGTGCCAGTAGTGGGGGACGGACAGATACGCAGTATTTT. It codes for CASSGGRTDTQYF.